This T cell receptor (beta chain) is from a study of T cells in Graves' hyperthyroidism and ophthalmopathy (dated by TCRdb to between 2019 and 2020). In the study overall: Peripheral blood was sampled at the time of initial diagnosis, prior to any treatment. Following sampling, methimazole starting at 30 mg daily was given to hyperthyroidism patients, and high-dose intravenous methylprednisolone was given to ophthalmopathy patients. Thyroid tissue and blood T-cell repertoires from six Graves' hyperthyroidism patients were also compared in the study. For training and testing, the roughly 93 patients in the discovery cohort were randomly divided in a 7:3 ratio. To identify distinguishing TCR V-J signatures, a discovery cohort of around 100 patients was used, comprising some 45 with Graves' ophthalmopathy and some 60 with stable Graves' hyperthyroidism. According to the paper, TCR Vbeta CDR3 sequencing was carried out on over 130 peripheral blood samples, which came from fewer than 50 ophthalmopathy, under 80 hyperthyroidism and 17 progressor patients. Whether ophthalmopathy could be predicted prospectively was tested in an independent validation cohort made up of about 20 hyperthyroidism patients plus 17 patients who later progressed to ophthalmopathy.

Amplification of TCR beta CDR3 regions was carried out from RNA transcripts. A first-round RT-PCR of the TCR CDR3 used the HTBI primer set with the Qiagen OneStep RT-PCR kit. Libraries were constructed in a second round of multiplex PCR, after which size selection and purification were performed. Paired-end sequencing of the libraries was performed with 100 bp reads on an Illumina HiSeq2000. Under the source paper's analysis protocol: SOAPnuke was used to process the raw data, throwing out any read that contained adapters or uncalled bases, had a mean Phred below 15, or lacked an exact constant-primer or identifier match. COPE v1.2.5 was used to merge the high-quality paired reads, and each unique nucleotide sequence was defined as a clonotype. Clonotypes were aligned to IMGT TRBV, TRBD and TRBJ reference segments using MiTCR v1.1. Analysis was restricted to V-J combinations with a frequency above 0.0001, which covered 98% to 99.2% of repertoires. The TCS score was defined as F50 (clonal expansion) divided by E x V (chaos), with BLOSUM62-based TCRdist calculated between CDR3 peptides within each V-J. Welch's t-statistics and random forest reduced around 520 V-J features to 10 to 15, which were used in a naive Bayes classifier (R e1071). TCRdb redid the processing of the public reads, applying fastp at Q25 and MiXCR, and retained in-frame beta chains. Under each unique CDR3 protein, matching rows form one entry showing the most common genes and DNA. TCRdb's processing, not the authors' own work, is the source of the V and J calls. In this sample the table shows 450,000 to 600,000 distinct CDR3 sequences, about 14% of which occur a single time. The ten largest clones capture about 15% of the sample.

Reading the germline V gene gives CDR1 MNHEY and CDR2 SVGEGT. There are 14 amino acids in the CDR3, from cysteine to phenylalanine inclusive. The read is trimmed to its CDR3 DNA, 42 bases read in frame from base 1. V is clipped by 6 bases and J by 7 bases, and the sequence between their germline boundaries is 13 bases long. This clonotype was seen only a few times. Its antigen is still unknown. No quality values exist for individual bases; no much larger clone is one base distant. Results and caveats for the whole study, not just this receptor: Most expanded thyroid clonotypes (frequency above 0.001) were also detected in blood, a finding suggesting that blood repertoires may reflect thyroid immune responses. Sample size was not statistically predetermined, and investigators were not blinded to group allocation. A model built on a 13 V-J signature distinguished ophthalmopathy from stable hyperthyroidism, reaching 85% to 90% sensitivity and around 82% specificity in cross-validation and 80%/75% in testing. In validation, progression to ophthalmopathy was predicted by the model with approximately 67% sensitivity and 72% to 80% specificity, a median of 6.5 months before onset.

Graves' hyperthyroidism was defined as stable when no progression to ophthalmopathy occurred over 18 months of follow-up. Hyperthyroidism patients were newly diagnosed, with disease duration under 2 months, and aged 18 to 65 years. The study excluded patients with uncontrolled infections, other autoimmune diseases, pregnancy or lactation. Clinical symptoms, serum thyroxine and TRAb, thyroid ultrasound, and orbital computed tomography formed the basis for the diagnoses. Ficoll-Paque density gradient centrifugation was used to isolate PBMCs from around 9.1 ml of fresh peripheral blood. Total RNA was extracted with Trizol reagent, and quality was checked on an Agilent 2100 Bioanalyzer.

The source material was blood. The chain joins TRBV6-2 or TRBV6-3 to TRBJ1-6; confidence is insufficient to name the D gene. This TCR was recovered from a woman in her thirties or forties with Graves' hyperthyroidism. The DNA is TGTGCCAGCAGCCGTAACGTGGCGAATTCACCCCTCCACTTT. Translated, it reads CASSRNVANSPLHF.